This T cell receptor beta chain was captured in a study of T cells in localized non-small cell lung cancer. The repertoire was sequenced with immunoSEQ multiplex PCR; TCRdb's copy has only in-frame clones and lacks some. The sample lists approximately 41,000 clones, about 91% seen once, with roughly 10% in the top ten. This receptor was obtained from a woman aged 35 to 70 with stage II lung adenocarcinoma. The starting material was PBMCs, obtained before any cancer treatment.

CDR3 nucleotide sequence: TGTGCCAGCAGTACCGGGACAGGGATCTCTGGAAACACCATATATTTT. It encodes CASSTGTGISGNTIYF. J is TRBJ1-3 and V is TRBV6-6, with 9 positions matching TRBD1. This CDR3 contains 16 residues. The V gene end was trimmed by 5 bases and the J gene end by 0 bases; junction bases not matched to a gene: 5. Germline V gene lookup returns CDR1 MNHNY and CDR2 SVGAGI (reference sequence).